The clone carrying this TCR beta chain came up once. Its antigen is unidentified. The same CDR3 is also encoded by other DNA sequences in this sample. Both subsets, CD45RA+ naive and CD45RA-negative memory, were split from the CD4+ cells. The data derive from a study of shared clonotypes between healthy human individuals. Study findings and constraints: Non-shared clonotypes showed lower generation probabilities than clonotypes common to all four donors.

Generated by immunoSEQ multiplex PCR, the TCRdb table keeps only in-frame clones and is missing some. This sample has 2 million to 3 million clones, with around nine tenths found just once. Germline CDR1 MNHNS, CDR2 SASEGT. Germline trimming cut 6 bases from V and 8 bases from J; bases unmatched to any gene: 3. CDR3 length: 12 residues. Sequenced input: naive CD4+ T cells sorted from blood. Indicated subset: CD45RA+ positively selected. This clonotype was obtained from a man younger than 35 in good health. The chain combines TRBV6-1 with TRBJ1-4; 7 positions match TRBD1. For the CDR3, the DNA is TGTGCCAGCAGCCTGACAGGGGAAAAACTGTTTTTT. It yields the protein CASSLTGEKLFF.